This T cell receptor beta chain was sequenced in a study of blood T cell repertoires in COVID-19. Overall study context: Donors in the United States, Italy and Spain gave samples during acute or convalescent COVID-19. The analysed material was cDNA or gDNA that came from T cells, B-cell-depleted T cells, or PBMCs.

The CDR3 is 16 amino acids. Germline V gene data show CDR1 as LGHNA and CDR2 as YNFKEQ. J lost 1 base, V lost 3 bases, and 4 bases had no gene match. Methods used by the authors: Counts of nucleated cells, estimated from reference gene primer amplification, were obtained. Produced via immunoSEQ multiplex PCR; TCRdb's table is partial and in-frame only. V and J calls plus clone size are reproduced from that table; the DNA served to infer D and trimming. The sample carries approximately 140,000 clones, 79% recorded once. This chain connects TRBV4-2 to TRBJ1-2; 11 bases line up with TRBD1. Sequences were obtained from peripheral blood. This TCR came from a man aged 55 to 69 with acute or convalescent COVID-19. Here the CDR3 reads CASSQGQGGFNYGYTF. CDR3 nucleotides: TGTGCCAGCAGCCAGGGACAGGGGGGTTTTAACTATGGCTACACCTTC.